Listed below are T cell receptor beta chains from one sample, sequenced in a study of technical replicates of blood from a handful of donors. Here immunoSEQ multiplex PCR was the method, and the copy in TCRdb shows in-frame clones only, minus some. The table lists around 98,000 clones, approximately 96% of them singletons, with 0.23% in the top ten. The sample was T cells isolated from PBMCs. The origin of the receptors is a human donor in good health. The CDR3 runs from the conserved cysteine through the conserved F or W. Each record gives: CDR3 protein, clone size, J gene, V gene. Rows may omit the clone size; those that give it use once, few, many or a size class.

CDR3aa: CASGAGDYNEQFF
abundance: .
j_gene: TRBJ2-1
v_gene: TRBV6-4

CDR3aa: CASRKQGQGFDEQYF
abundance: .
j_gene: TRBJ2-7
v_gene: TRBV6-5

CDR3aa: CASITRMSPLHF
abundance: .
j_gene: TRBJ1-6
v_gene: TRBV27

CDR3aa: CASSLAGQAYYEQYF
abundance: once
j_gene: TRBJ2-7
v_gene: TRBV5-6

CDR3aa: CASSAGTGYYEQYF
abundance: .
j_gene: TRBJ2-7
v_gene: TRBV19

CDR3aa: CASSEPDSNYGYTF
abundance: .
j_gene: TRBJ1-2
v_gene: TRBV6-1

CDR3aa: CASSGGLVGDTQYF
abundance: once
j_gene: TRBJ2-3
v_gene: TRBV5-1

CDR3aa: CASSLATGADNEQYF
abundance: .
j_gene: TRBJ2-7
v_gene: TRBV5-1

CDR3aa: CASSLGESGNTIYF
abundance: .
j_gene: TRBJ1-3
v_gene: TRBV5-6

CDR3aa: CASSVTSGEETQYF
abundance: .
j_gene: TRBJ2-5
v_gene: TRBV5-1

CDR3aa: CASSQGRGSSEQYF
abundance: .
j_gene: TRBJ2-7
v_gene: TRBV4-1

CDR3aa: CASSAPGTGRSPLHF
abundance: .
j_gene: TRBJ1-6
v_gene: TRBV9

CDR3aa: CASSQERSNTGELFF
abundance: .
j_gene: TRBJ2-2
v_gene: TRBV14